A single sample gave rise to the 10 T cell receptor beta chains below, sequenced in a study of regulatory T cells in long-lasting Graves disease. Construction of the TCR beta libraries employed iRepertoire HTBI primers in conjunction with Arm-PCR of CDR3 regions. Via MiXCR, TCRdb re-called the multiplex PCR reads, giving one row per CDR3 protein. The sample lists 540,000 or so distinct CDR3 sequences, approximately 12% occurring once. Time point given: newly diagnosed GD, antithyroid drugs for less than 3 months. After RNA was extracted from PBMCs, the TCR library was made from it. A further study also used this sample, focusing on T cells in Graves' hyperthyroidism and ophthalmopathy.

The sample in question was peripheral blood mononuclear cells (PBMCs), obtained at new diagnosis, from a patient treated with antithyroid drugs. Receptors originate from a man younger than 45 with Graves disease.

In this sample, this clonotype turned up a few times. The genes are TRBV2 and TRBJ2-5, with a tentative D call TRBD2 (6 bases). V dropped 3 bases and J dropped 5 bases, with 13 bases sitting between them. The CDR3 consists of 14 residues. CDR1 and CDR2 (germline): SNHLY, FYNNEI. The CDR3 nucleotides are TGTGCCAGCAGTGATAGCGGTCCCGGGGAGACCCAGTACTTC. Translation gives CASSDSGPGETQYF.

This clonotype was seen ten or more times. The V call is TRBV6-5, the J call TRBJ1-1; tentative D call: TRBD1 (6 bases). CDR3 length: 16 residues. The germline V gene encodes CDR1 MNHEY and CDR2 SVGAGI. The V gene lost 0 bases and the J gene lost 4 bases, with 15 bases spanning the gap. The CDR3 DNA is TGTGCCAGCAGTTACTCGACGCGGGGGCTGACCACTGAAGCTTTCTTT. It yields the protein CASSYSTRGLTTEAFF.

Turning to this clonotype: This clone may be a read error of a much larger clone one base away. The rearrangement joins TRBV9 to TRBJ2-1; 8 nucleotides align to TRBD2. Germline CDR1 SGDLS, CDR2 YYNGEE. The CDR3 runs 15 residues. Here the CDR3 reads CAGSVEPAGVYEQFF. Here the CDR3 DNA reads TGTGCCGGCAGCGTAGAACCAGCGGGAGTGTATGAGCAGTTCTTC.

The chain is built from TRBV6-1 and TRBJ1-4; no firm D call. Germline-derived CDR1 and CDR2 are MNHNS and SASEGT. The CDR3 is 13 residues long. The germline V and J ends were trimmed by 11 bases and 5 bases, with 15 bases remaining between them. The CDR3 nucleotides are TGTGCCGCCTCCCCGGCCCTGAATGAAAAACTGTTTTTT. This encodes CAASPALNEKLFF.

The chain links TRBV10-3 to TRBJ2-7, with D unresolved. Germline V gives CDR1 ENHRY, CDR2 SYGVKD. This CDR3 comprises 14 residues. Deletions cut 6 bases from V and 2 bases from J, with 14 bases between. The CDR3 region has the DNA TGTGCCATCAGGACGGCTGCTGCCCCCTACGAGCAGTACTTC. Encoded protein: CAIRTAAAPYEQYF.

This clonotype has more than one count but fewer than ten. The chain joins TRBV24-1 to TRBJ2-1; 8 bases line up with TRBD1. Trimming cost V 2 bases and J 5 bases; bases outside gene matches: 7. Germline V gene sequence: CDR1 KGHDR, CDR2 SFDVKD. The CDR3 length is 16 residues. The CDR3 sequence: CATSDSRAGGHNEQFF. CDR3 in DNA: TGTGCCACCAGTGATTCACGGGCAGGGGGCCACAATGAGCAGTTCTTC.

This clonotype was picked up a small number of times. The CDR3 nucleotides are TGTGCCAGCAGTTTAAAAAGTTTCCCAAACATTCAGTACTTC. Translated: CASSLKSFPNIQYF. The chain is built from TRBV27 and TRBJ2-4; D gene uncertain. The CDR3 extends over 14 amino acids. V lost 2 bases and J lost 6, with 11 bases in between. Germline CDR1 reads MNHEY; CDR2 reads SMNVEV (reference sequence).

Note on this clonotype: A much larger clonotype is one base distant, so this may be a read error. This chain connects TRBV27 to TRBJ1-1; 8 bases are shared with TRBD1. Trimming took 0 bases from V and 7 from J; bases not matched to a gene: 10. Per germline, CDR1 MNHEY and CDR2 SMNVEV (reference sequence). The CDR3 runs 16 residues. As DNA, the CDR3 is TGTGCCAGCAGTTTATCATGTTCCAGGGGGCTAGGTGAAGCTTTCTTT. Residues: CASSLSCSRGLGEAFF.

This rearrangement joins TRBV25-1 to TRBJ2-7; 13 positions match TRBD2. The J segment lost 7 bases and the V segment lost 10 bases, leaving 10 bases of the junction unmatched. The CDR3 runs 14 residues. Germline V gene sequence: CDR1 MGHDK, CDR2 SYGVNS. The CDR3 sequence: CATRLAGGSGEQYF. The CDR3 nucleotides are TGTGCCACCCGACTAGCGGGAGGTTCGGGGGAGCAGTACTTC.

This clonotype was recorded at least ten times. The CDR3 protein is CASSITASGIYEQYF. CDR3 DNA sequence: TGTGCCAGCAGTATTACGGCTAGCGGGATTTACGAGCAGTACTTC. The V call is TRBV11-2, the J call TRBJ2-7, with 9 bases fitting TRBD2. Germline loops: CDR1 SGHAT, CDR2 FQNNGV. Trimming cost V 6 bases and J 4 bases; bases outside gene matches: 10. The CDR3 has 15 amino acids.